This T cell receptor (beta chain) was retrieved from a study of cytomegalovirus exposure and HLA in healthy donors. It was with 60 Vbeta and 13 Jbeta primers that the PCR ran. Here immunoSEQ multiplex PCR was the method, and the copy in TCRdb shows in-frame clones only, minus some. The sample contains some 110,000 clones, about three quarters of which appear only once. V was clipped by 4 bases and J by 5 bases, with 14 bases between them. Germline V CDR1 and CDR2: SGHDN, FVKESK. This CDR3 has 14 residues. The J gene is TRBJ1-2, the V gene TRBV14, with no clear D. Source material: PBMCs. The origin of this receptor is a woman aged 40 to 50 in good health and CMV-seropositive. The DNA of the CDR3 is TGTGCCAGCAGCCCACCAGGATTATGGTATGGCTACACCTTC. It translates to CASSPPGLWYGYTF. Supplemented by reference TRBV14 and TRBJ1-2, the full variable domain reads EAGVTQFPSHSVIEKGQTVTLRCDPISGHDNLYWYRRVMGKEIKFLLHFVKESKQDESGMPNNRFLAERTGGTYSTLKVQPAELEDSGVYFCASSPPGLWYGYTFGSGTRLTVV.